This TCR beta chain was recorded in a study of beta chain features in type 1 diabetes. TCRB transcripts that were expressed got sequenced, as all of the isolated RNA had been reverse transcribed. Reads from naive, central memory and regulatory T cell samples averaged around 4 million. The data were produced by immunoSEQ multiplex PCR, yet TCRdb's version contains in-frame clones alone and is incomplete. The repertoire consists of 600,000 to 650,000 clones, with 15% occurring once and the leading ten covering about 0.097%. The CDR3 is made up of 15 amino acids. Losses at the gene ends were 2 bases for V and 9 bases for J; bases not matched to a gene: 7. Looked up from germline, CDR1 is KGHSH and CDR2 is LQKENI. Staining for CD45RO/CCR7/CD25/CD127/CD95/CD27 allowed sorting of CD4+ naive, central memory, regulatory and stem cell-like memory cells.

The chain carries TRBV18 and TRBJ1-6; the match to TRBD1 covers 7 bases. The sample comprised naive CD4+ T cells from blood. The receptor's source is a young man in good health. CDR3 sequence (DNA): TGTGCCAGCTCACCAGGGCAGGGGGGGTTTTCACCCCTCCACTTT. Its translation is CASSPGQGGFSPLHF.